The rows below give T cell receptor beta chains drawn from one sample of a study of HIV-infected patients and healthy controls. TCRdb reprocessed the 5' RACE reads via MiXCR and lists one record per CDR3 protein. The sample lists roughly 10,000 distinct CDR3 sequences; around 7.5% were seen once. The specimen sequenced was blood. Receptors originate from an adult in good health. Both conserved end residues are trimmed from each CDR3. The order of the fields is V gene, clone size, J gene, D gene, CDR3 protein. The D gene is left open where the match is weak. The size entry is marked missing in some rows and otherwise reads once, few, many or a size class.

TRBV7-2	many	TRBJ2-3	NA	ASSSGVHTDTQY
TRBV6-6	medium-sized	TRBJ1-1	NA	ASSYTGNTEAF
TRBV5-1	medium-sized	TRBJ2-1	TRBD2	ASSSRGPFGSGGNYNEQF
TRBV10-3	NA	TRBJ1-2	TRBD1	AISEPGQGALTDYT
TRBV30	medium-sized	TRBJ1-1	NA	AWNLFGNTEAF
TRBV10-3	many	TRBJ1-1	TRBD1	AATGQGDHNTEAF
TRBV7-2	medium-sized	TRBJ2-1	TRBD2	ASSLAFSRASGRNEQF
TRBV11-2	few	TRBJ1-3	NA	ASRSLGGGRQHSGNTIY
TRBV11-3	medium-sized	TRBJ2-7	TRBD1	ASSRDSTYEQY
TRBV7-2	many	TRBJ2-3	TRBD2	ASNRPGLAGIGTQY
TRBV10-3	few	TRBJ1-1	NA	AISESRGDTEAF
TRBV6-1	many	TRBJ1-2	NA	ASNSRNYGYT
TRBV5-1	NA	TRBJ2-3	TRBD2	ASSFRRERRTDTQY